The T cell receptor beta chain under discussion was sequenced for a study of T cell repertoires in cytomegalovirus infection. For the study at large: Shared public TCR beta signatures pointed to both CMV infection and a matching HLA type. Study-level points and caveats: Carriage of CMV together with the relevant HLA was identifiable through cumulative public TCR beta family frequency. In two of eight donors, the top clonotype was HLA-C-restricted CMV-specific.

Using its own MiXCR run on the reads, TCRdb lists one record per CDR3 protein. The table lists roughly 150,000 distinct CDR3 sequences, about 15% of them singletons. This clonotype was detected only a few times. The antigen is undetermined. The CDR3 totals 14 residues. Trimming removed 1 base from V and 5 bases from J, with 12 bases in between. Germline V gene data show CDR1 as SGHVS and CDR2 as FQNEAQ. This TCR was sampled from a human donor in good health (CMV status not recorded). Some clones in this sample may be carry-over from other donors' samples. Specimen: CD8+ T cells from PBMCs. The rearrangement uses TRBV7-8 and TRBJ2-7; D not resolved. The CDR3, as DNA: TGTGCCAGCAGCTTAGAAAGGCCGATGGACGAGCAGTACTTC. It yields the protein CASSLERPMDEQYF.